The present T cell receptor beta chain was sequenced within a study of OX40 agonist ivuxolimab in advanced cancers. Looking at the study overall: Ivuxolimab was an agonistic, fully human IgG2 monoclonal antibody directed against OX40 (CD134), a costimulatory receptor. Of the 50 or so patients in dose escalation, 19 had hepatocellular carcinoma, around 15 had melanoma, 9 had renal cell carcinoma and 9 had head and neck cancer. Peripheral TCRbeta sequencing aimed to test whether ivuxolimab altered TCR sequence diversity and caused clonal T-cell expansion. The monotherapy dose-escalation portion (N of about 57 patients) of the phase I ivuxolimab trial is reported in the paper. Prior anti-PD-1, anti-PD-L1 or anti-CTLA-4 therapy was permitted, and approximately 39% of dose-escalation patients had received checkpoint inhibitors. A male proportion of around 81% and a mean age of around 60 years, ranging from about 23 to 90, were recorded for the dose-escalation cohort. Partial responses occurred in three dose-escalation patients: two with cutaneous melanoma and one with hepatocellular carcinoma. Intravenous ivuxolimab was administered to patients every 2 weeks at six dose levels: 0.01, 0.1, 0.3, 1.5, 3 and 10 mg/kg.

The trial excluded patients who had a history of autoimmune disease or were on systemic immunosuppression. Peripheral blood for TCR sequencing was collected from all dose cohorts at baseline, on cycle 4 day 1, and on cycle 7 day 1. Samples came from an open-label, multicenter, first-in-human phase I dose-escalation trial of ivuxolimab. Adults with locally advanced or metastatic head and neck squamous cell, hepatocellular, melanoma or renal cell carcinoma were enrolled in the trial. Before TCR sequencing, CD4+ T cells and CD8+ T cells were sorted from peripheral blood as separate populations. Here is what the overall study found, with its caveats: At doses of 0.1 to 3.0 mg/kg, clonal expansion of both CD4+ and CD8+ T cells in blood was seen between baseline and week 6. On average, CD8+ T cells showed more expanded clones than CD4+ T cells after ivuxolimab. The antigen specificity of the clonally expanded peripheral T cells was not determined. Low levels of normalized T-cell clonal expansion were also seen in some patients who did not respond. Partial responders in the 0.1-3.0 mg/kg groups had among the lowest normalized peripheral clonal expansion, especially among CD8+ T cells.

To sequence the TCRbeta CDR3 region, genomic DNA was isolated from the sorted cells. TCRbeta CDR3 regions were sequenced using the immunoSEQ Assay. TCRdb re-hosts the immuneACCESS table, in-frame sequences only. Its copies lack some clones; in the studies checked, an unresolved V gene accounts for under half of them, and the cause for the rest is not known. The sample records some 66,000 clones, over 75% of which are singletons. The top ten clonotypes cover over 0.25% of the sample. The CDR3 has 16 amino acids, counting the end cysteine and phenylalanine. Only the CDR3 region is kept as DNA, spanning 48 bases read in frame from base 1. In the germline V gene (reference sequence), CDR1 corresponds to SEHNR and CDR2 to FQNEAQ. V is cut back by 5 bases and J by 6 bases, with 11 bases in the junction unmatched. Comments on this clone: Its antigen remains undetermined. Base-call qualities are not available, and no considerably larger clone is one nucleotide away.

The receptor was isolated from an adult with an advanced solid tumor such as melanoma, head and neck, liver or kidney cancer. The rearrangement combines TRBV7-9 with TRBJ2-1, and 9 bases in between align with TRBD2. Sequences were derived from CD4+ or CD8+ T cells sorted from blood, sampled in a trial of the OX40 agonist ivuxolimab. The DNA reads TGTGCCAGCAGCCCGCGTTTCGGGACTAGCTTCAATGAGCAGTTCTTC. Translated, this is CASSPRFGTSFNEQFF.